Following are 23 T cell receptor beta chains from one sample sequenced in a study of cytomegalovirus exposure and HLA in healthy donors. Primers for the PCR totalled 60 Vbeta and 13 Jbeta. Profiled with immunoSEQ multiplex PCR; TCRdb holds only in-frame clones, not every one. This sample has fewer than 200,000 clones, with over 75% found just once. The sequencing input was PBMCs. The receptors shown here come from a girl under three years old in good health and CMV-seronegative.

This clone showed up just once. The chain is built from TRBV7-8 and TRBJ1-5, with 7 bases that match TRBD1. Germline CDR1 is SGHVS and CDR2 is FQNEAQ. V lost 1 base and J lost 1; bases outside the gene matches: 7. The CDR3 spans 17 residues. The CDR3 reads CASSLVEGALSNQPQHF. The DNA of the CDR3 is TGTGCCAGCAGCTTAGTAGAGGGGGCACTGAGCAATCAGCCCCAGCATTTT. The whole variable domain, filled in from reference TRBV7-8 and TRBJ1-5, reads GAGVSQSPRYKVAKRGQDVALRCDPISGHVSLFWYQQALGQGPEFLTYFQNEAQLDKSGLPSDRFFAERPEGSVSTLKIQRTQQEDSAVYLCASSLVEGALSNQPQHFGDGTRLSIL.

The chain uses TRBV7-6 and TRBJ2-5, with D perhaps TRBD1 (5 bases). The germline V gene has CDR1 SGHVS and CDR2 FNYEAQ. The CDR3 length is 16 residues. The V end lost 0 bases, the J end lost 3 bases, and 14 bases lay between the germline ends. CDR3 sequence reads: CASSLATWQGEETQYF. The CDR3, as DNA: TGTGCCAGCAGCTTAGCGACTTGGCAGGGCGAAGAGACCCAGTACTTC.

V gene TRBV27 combines with J gene TRBJ1-5, with D possibly being TRBD1 (6 bases). The V gene's germline CDR1 is MNHEY and CDR2 SMNVEV (reference sequence). The CDR3 loop spans 14 amino acids. Trimming shortened V by 5 bases and J by 7 bases, and 15 bases separated the two germline ends. The CDR3 sequence: CASSKTGSLQPQHF. Written as DNA, the CDR3 is TGTGCCAGCAGTAAGACAGGCAGCCTCCAGCCCCAGCATTTT.

Concerning this clone itself: This same CDR3 is encoded by further DNA sequences in the sample. This chain joins TRBV6-5 and TRBJ2-7, with 8 nucleotides matching TRBD2. The trim removed 5 bases at V and 4 bases at J, leaving 1 base unmatched. The CDR3 is 12 amino acids. Germline lookup yields CDR1 MNHEY and CDR2 SVGAGI. CDR3 DNA sequence: TGTGCCAGCAGTAGCGGGAGTTACGAGCAGTACTTC. Translation: CASSSGSYEQYF.

The chain couples TRBV29-1 to TRBJ2-5; TRBD2 agrees at 7 bases. The CDR3 consists of 14 residues. Germline CDR1 reads SQVTM; CDR2 reads ANQGSEA. V lost 7 bases to trimming and J lost 1 base; unmatched junction nucleotides: 9. DNA for the CDR3: TGCAGCGACAGCGGGATAGGCCTCCAAGAGACCCAGTACTTC. Translating it yields CSDSGIGLQETQYF.

This clone was observed a handful of times. CDR3 in amino acids: CASSEWAGLLNGYTF. CDR3 bases: TGCGCCAGCAGTGAGTGGGCAGGTCTTCTGAATGGCTACACCTTC. The chain combines TRBV10-2 with TRBJ1-2; D is unclear. Germline values: CDR1 WSHSY, CDR2 SAAADI. V was pared by 1 base and J by 6 bases, with 15 bases between. The CDR3 extends over 15 amino acids.

The chain has TRBV6-1 and TRBJ1-2, with a weak D call TRBD1 (6 bases). There are 14 residues in the CDR3. V was shortened by 3 bases and J by 7 bases, with 15 bases between the two germline ends. The V gene's germline CDR1 is MNHNS and CDR2 SASEGT. DNA of the CDR3: TGTGCCAGCAGTGAGGGACATCCCTACTCTGGCTACACCTTC. Translated, it gives CASSEGHPYSGYTF.

The rearrangement uses TRBV30 and TRBJ2-3, with a tentative D call TRBD2 (5 bases). There are 14 residues in the CDR3. Trimming shortened V by 4 bases and J by 3 bases, and 14 bases separated the two germline ends. Germline-derived CDR1 and CDR2 are GTSNPN and SVGIG (reference sequence). CDR3 DNA sequence: TGTGCCTGGACCCAATTTGGCGGGACAGATACGCAGTATTTT. Protein: CAWTQFGGTDTQYF.

The rearrangement links TRBV6-1 to TRBJ1-6; 9 nucleotides line up with TRBD1. Germline assignment: CDR1 MNHNS and CDR2 SASEGT. The CDR3 covers 17 residues. V lost 1 base to trimming and J lost 7 bases; unmatched junction nucleotides: 8. As DNA, the CDR3 is TGTGCCAGCAGTGAAGTTCGGACAGGGGCTTCCAATTCACCCCTCCACTTT. As protein: CASSEVRTGASNSPLHF.

CDR3 in amino acids: CASSFFVAGWETQYF. In DNA, the CDR3 is TGTGCCAGCAGCTTCTTCGTGGCGGGGTGGGAGACCCAGTACTTC. The rearrangement links TRBV5-8 to TRBJ2-5; tentative D call: TRBD2 (6 bases). The CDR3 length is 15 residues. From germline, CDR1 is SGHTS and CDR2 YDEGEE. V lost 2 bases to trimming and J lost 5 bases, with 16 bases between them.

The chain links TRBV20-1 to TRBJ2-3; D unclear. Trimming pared 3 bases from V and 6 bases from J, leaving 7 bases between. This CDR3 has 11 residues. Per germline, CDR1 DFQATT and CDR2 SNEGSKA (reference sequence). Here the CDR3 reads CSASIGDTQYF. The CDR3 bases are TGCAGTGCTAGTATCGGGGATACGCAGTATTTT.

The V call is TRBV19, the J call TRBJ1-5; 11 nucleotides align to TRBD1. The CDR3 consists of 15 residues. J gave up 5 bases and V 5 bases, and 5 bases lay outside the gene matches. CDR1 is LNHDA, CDR2 SQIVND, per germline (reference sequence). CDR3: CASSFSDRGHQPQHF. CDR3 bases: TGTGCCAGTAGTTTTTCGGACAGGGGGCATCAGCCCCAGCATTTT.

CDR3 DNA: TGTGCCAGCAGCCCTAGCAGGGGACTAGCGGCGTACGAGCAGTACTTC. This sequence encodes CASSPSRGLAAYEQYF. The chain recombines TRBV4-2 with TRBJ2-7; 11 bases align to TRBD2. The CDR3 is made up of 16 amino acids. Trimming at V came to 4 bases and at J to 4 bases, leaving 9 bases not matched to a gene. CDR1 is LGHNA and CDR2 is YNFKEQ in the germline V gene.

The CDR3: CASSQGQNYGYTF. As DNA, the CDR3 is TGCGCCAGCAGCCAAGGACAGAACTATGGCTACACCTTC. The chain employs TRBV4-1 and TRBJ1-2; D might be TRBD1 (5 bases). The germline gives CDR1 MGHRA, CDR2 YSYEKL. This CDR3 comprises 13 residues. Trimming stripped 1 base from V and 2 bases from J, with 5 bases between.

V and J are TRBV27 and TRBJ2-3; D is possibly TRBD2 (7 bases). Germline V gene sequence: CDR1 MNHEY, CDR2 SMNVEV (reference sequence). CDR3 size: 16 residues. V was trimmed by 3 bases and J by 2 bases, leaving 15 bases between them. In DNA, the CDR3 is TGTGCCAGCAGTTTGTTTGCGGGGGCCTTCACAGATACGCAGTATTTT. Amino acid sequence: CASSLFAGAFTDTQYF.

The V gene is TRBV5-8, the J gene TRBJ1-1; D might be TRBD1 (5 bases). This CDR3 is 15 amino acids long. V was trimmed by 4 bases and J by 0 bases, leaving 13 bases between them. Germline assignment: CDR1 SGHTS and CDR2 YDEGEE. The CDR3 reads CASSVPGFVNTEAFF. The CDR3 coding sequence is TGTGCCAGCAGCGTGCCAGGGTTTGTGAACACTGAAGCTTTCTTT.

This chain links TRBV5-1 with TRBJ2-5; maybe TRBD2 (5 bases). The CDR3 loop spans 18 amino acids. Germline CDR1 is SGHRS and CDR2 is YFSETQ. V gave up 1 base and J gave up 2 bases, with 21 bases separating them. The CDR3, as DNA: TGCGCCAGCAGCTTGAGATCCCATGACTACCCGTGGCAAGAGACCCAGTACTTC. It encodes CASSLRSHDYPWQETQYF.

This chain joins TRBV7-9 and TRBJ1-5; unclear D gene. From germline, CDR1 is SEHNR and CDR2 FQNEAQ (reference sequence). The CDR3 is made up of 13 amino acids. The germline V and J ends were trimmed by 1 base and 6 bases, with 7 bases remaining between them. The CDR3 protein is CASSLGARQPQHF. CDR3 bases: TGTGCCAGCAGCTTAGGGGCCCGTCAGCCCCAGCATTTT.

The V and J genes are TRBV11-2 and TRBJ1-4, with 9 bases matching TRBD1. V lost 5 bases to trimming and J lost 9 bases; unmatched junction nucleotides: 10. Germline CDR1 SGHAT, CDR2 FQNNGV. The CDR3 totals 15 residues. CDR3 in DNA: TGTGCCAGCAGCGGGACACGGGGACAGGGAAAAAAACTGTTTTTT. As protein: CASSGTRGQGKKLFF. Full variable domain (rest looked up from reference TRBV11-2 and TRBJ1-4): EAGVAQSPRYKIIEKRQSVAFWCNPISGHATLYWYQQILGQGPKLLIQFQNNGVVDDSQLPKDRFSAERLKGVDSTLKIQPAKLEDSAVYLCASSGTRGQGKKLFFGSGTQLSVL.

The chain uses TRBV19 and TRBJ1-3; TRBD1 might be the D (6 bases). From germline, CDR1 is LNHDA and CDR2 SQIVND (reference sequence). The CDR3 extends over 15 amino acids. V lost 5 bases and J lost 0, with 11 bases in between. The CDR3 is CASSWTVFSGNTIYF. As DNA, the CDR3 is TGTGCCAGTAGTTGGACAGTTTTCTCTGGAAACACCATATATTTT. The full variable domain, with the rest looked up from reference TRBV19 and TRBJ1-3, is DGGITQSPKYLFRKEGQNVTLSCEQNLNHDAMYWYRQDPGQGLRLIYYSQIVNDFQKGDIAEGYSVSREKKESFPLTVTSAQKNPTAFYLCASSWTVFSGNTIYFGEGSWLTVV.

This clone has more than one count but fewer than ten. This chain joins TRBV27 and TRBJ2-7; TRBD1 agrees at 11 bases. Looked up from germline, CDR1 is MNHEY and CDR2 is SMNVEV (reference sequence). CDR3 length: 13 amino acids. The V and J ends lost 8 bases and 6 bases, in that order; junction bases with no gene match: 6. The DNA of the CDR3 is TGTGCCAGCGGTGGACAGGGGGCTTTCGAGCAGTACTTC. The encoded protein is CASGGQGAFEQYF.

The chain recombines TRBV5-1 with TRBJ2-7, with D uncertain. Trimming shortened V by 0 bases and J by 11 bases, and 18 bases separated the two germline ends. The CDR3 is 14 residues long. Germline CDR1 is SGHRS and CDR2 is YFSETQ. CDR3 sequence reads: CASSLGGALPRKYF. CDR3 DNA sequence: TGCGCCAGCAGCTTGGGAGGCGCCCTACCGAGGAAGTACTTC.

This clone appeared a single time. The chain recombines TRBV9 with TRBJ1-2; 9 nucleotides line up with TRBD1. V gave up 3 bases and J gave up 7 bases; unmatched junction bases: 7. The CDR3 loop spans 14 amino acids. Per germline, CDR1 SGDLS and CDR2 YYNGEE. The chain's CDR3 is CASSASGQGVGYTF. The CDR3 coding sequence is TGTGCCAGCAGCGCCTCGGGACAGGGAGTTGGCTACACCTTC.